This T cell receptor (beta chain) was observed in a study of T cell responses to AZD1222 COVID-19 vaccine. Study-level findings and limits: An increase in Spike-specific TCR breadth and depth was observed after two AZD1222 doses. Donors were mostly white British, more females; clonal diversity possibly underestimated. Repertoire samples came only from after the peak T cell response.

Germline V gene sequence: CDR1 MGHRA, CDR2 YSYEKL. V dropped 0 bases and J dropped 5 bases, with 13 bases sitting between them. CDR3 length: 15 residues. Regarding this clone: The antigen remains unidentified.

Clones were read by immunoSEQ multiplex PCR, and TCRdb kept only the in-frame ones, dropping some. Found here are fewer than 120,000 clones, about 90% of them singletons; the top ten hold approximately 3%. The chain couples TRBV4-1 to TRBJ2-5; D is unclear. The specimen was peripheral blood, collected on day 0 of AZD1222 vaccination. The receptor's source is an adult in good health. This CDR3 reads CASSQEGRLGETQYF. CDR3 DNA: TGCGCCAGCAGCCAAGAGGGAAGGCTGGGGGAGACCCAGTACTTC.